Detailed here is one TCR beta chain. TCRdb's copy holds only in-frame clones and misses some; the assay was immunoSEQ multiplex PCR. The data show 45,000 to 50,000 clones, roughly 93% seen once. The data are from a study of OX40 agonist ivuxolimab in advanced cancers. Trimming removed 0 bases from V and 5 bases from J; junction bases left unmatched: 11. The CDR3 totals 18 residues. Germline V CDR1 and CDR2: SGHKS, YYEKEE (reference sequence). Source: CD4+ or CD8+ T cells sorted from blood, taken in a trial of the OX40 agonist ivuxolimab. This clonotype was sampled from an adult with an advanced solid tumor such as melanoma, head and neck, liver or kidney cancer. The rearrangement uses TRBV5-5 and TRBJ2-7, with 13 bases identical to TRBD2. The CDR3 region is CASSLAGTSGAGEDEQYF. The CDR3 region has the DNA TGTGCCAGCAGCTTGGCCGGGACTAGCGGGGCAGGAGAGGACGAGCAGTACTTC.